The 18 T cell receptor beta chains reported below all come from one sample, sequenced in a study of cytomegalovirus exposure and HLA in healthy donors. It was with 60 Vbeta and 13 Jbeta primers that the PCR ran. The table came from immunoSEQ multiplex PCR; TCRdb's copy has only in-frame clones and leaves some out. Of about 88,000 clones in the sample, roughly 84% were seen once. The sample was PBMCs. Receptor source: a man between 25 and 39 years old in good health and CMV-seronegative.

J is TRBJ2-2 and V is TRBV18; 11 positions match TRBD1. This CDR3 region has 17 residues. Per the germline V gene, CDR1 is KGHSH and CDR2 is LQKENI. V was pared by 4 bases and J by 5 bases, with 9 bases of the junction left unmatched. The CDR3 DNA reads as TGTGCCAGCTCACGATCCGGGACAGGGGGAATGACCGGGGAGCTGTTTTTT. It specifies CASSRSGTGGMTGELFF.

The chain links TRBV5-4 to TRBJ2-7, with 11 bases that match TRBD1. The CDR3 runs 15 residues. Germline trimming cut 3 bases from V and 4 bases from J; bases unmatched to any gene: 6. Germline assignment: CDR1 SGHNT and CDR2 YYREEE (reference sequence). In nucleotides, the CDR3 is TGTGCCAGCAGCTCAGTTGGGACAGGGGGATACGAGCAGTACTTC. Its translation is CASSSVGTGGYEQYF.

The chain employs TRBV9 and TRBJ2-7; perhaps TRBD2 as D (7 bases). V lost 4 bases to trimming and J lost 7 bases, with 27 bases between them. Germline-derived CDR1 and CDR2 are SGDLS and YYNGEE. The CDR3 has 17 amino acids. The CDR3 DNA reads as TGTGCCAGCAGCCTCGGTAGTGGGGGGGGGCCCCTTGCGGAGCAGTACTTC. As protein: CASSLGSGGGPLAEQYF.

The J gene is TRBJ1-1, the V gene TRBV2; perhaps TRBD1 as D (6 bases). The CDR3 sequence is 12 residues long. Germline V gene sequence: CDR1 SNHLY, CDR2 FYNNEI. The V gene lost 7 bases and the J gene lost 8 bases, with 14 bases spanning the gap. CDR3 amino acids: CASTLQGMEAFF. The CDR3 DNA follows: TGTGCCAGCACACTACAGGGTATGGAAGCTTTCTTT. Based on the CDR3 plus reference TRBV2 and TRBJ1-1, the full variable domain is EPEVTQTPSHQVTQMGQEVILRCVPISNHLYFYWYRQILGQKVEFLVSFYNNEISEKSEIFDDQFSVERPDGSNFTLKIRSTKLEDSAMYFCASTLQGMEAFFGQGTRLTVV.

As to this clone: One end of the junction varies from germline; a read error may be responsible. The J gene is TRBJ1-3, the V gene TRBV30, with 7 nucleotides matching TRBD1. The CDR3 sequence is 14 residues long. Germline-derived CDR1 and CDR2 are GTSNPN and SVGIG (reference sequence). CDR3 sequence reads: CAWTGGGSANTIYF. In DNA form, the CDR3 reads TGTGCCTGGACTGGAGGGGGCTCTGCAAACACCATATATTTT.

The chain is built from TRBV19 and TRBJ1-2, with 9 bases aligning to TRBD1. CDR3 size: 14 residues. Looked up from germline, CDR1 is LNHDA and CDR2 is SQIVND (reference sequence). The trim removed 3 bases at V and 7 bases at J, leaving 6 bases unmatched. As DNA, the CDR3 is TGTGCCAGTAGTATTCCCGGGACAGGGTCTGGCTACACCTTC. It specifies CASSIPGTGSGYTF.

In this sample, this clone turned up a few times. The genes are TRBV29-1 and TRBJ1-5, with 7 bases aligning to TRBD1. CDR1 and CDR2 from the germline V gene are SQVTM and ANQGSEA. The length of the CDR3 is 14 residues. Trimming removed 6 bases from V and 3 bases from J; junction bases left unmatched: 8. CDR3 protein: CSVHEGGNNQPQHF. DNA for the CDR3: TGCAGCGTCCACGAAGGGGGCAACAATCAGCCCCAGCATTTT.

The gene calls are TRBV12-5 and TRBJ2-1; D not certain. The CDR3 spans 16 residues. Germline CDR1 and CDR2: LGHNT and FRNRAP. Trimming took off 0 bases at V and 5 bases at J, with 14 bases between the two ends. CDR3 sequence: CASGLVPGGENNEQFF. In DNA, the CDR3 is TGTGCTAGTGGTTTGGTACCGGGTGGCGAGAACAATGAGCAGTTCTTC.

The chain employs TRBV5-1 and TRBJ2-4; D possibly corresponds to TRBD1 (5 bases). This CDR3 comprises 14 residues. Trimming left V 0 bases short and J 8 bases short, with 12 bases between. Germline CDR1 is SGHRS and CDR2 is YFSETQ. The CDR3 DNA reads as TGCGCCAGCAGCTTGGCGACGCCGACAGACATTCAGTACTTC. Its protein product is CASSLATPTDIQYF.

This clone was detected only a few times. The chain employs TRBV11-2 and TRBJ2-3, with 8 bases lining up with TRBD2. The CDR3 has 14 amino acids. With 5 bases clipped from V and 5 bases from J, the junction kept 6 bases outside the gene matches. From germline, CDR1 is SGHAT and CDR2 FQNNGV. CDR3 region: CASSPRGAQDTQYF. DNA of the CDR3: TGTGCCAGCAGCCCGCGGGGGGCCCAAGATACGCAGTATTTT. Full variable domain (outside the CDR3, taken from reference TRBV11-2 and TRBJ2-3): EAGVAQSPRYKIIEKRQSVAFWCNPISGHATLYWYQQILGQGPKLLIQFQNNGVVDDSQLPKDRFSAERLKGVDSTLKIQPAKLEDSAVYLCASSPRGAQDTQYFGPGTRLTVL.

V is TRBV7-8 and J is TRBJ2-2, with D uncertain. The ends were cut back, 4 bases at V and 6 bases at J, with 12 bases in the middle. CDR1 SGHVS and CDR2 FQNEAQ come from the germline V gene. CDR3 size: 14 residues. CDR3 protein: CASSSTEIPGELFF. CDR3 bases: TGTGCCAGCAGCTCGACGGAGATCCCCGGGGAGCTGTTTTTT.

This clone was seen only a few times. The chain couples TRBV5-8 to TRBJ2-7; TRBD1 aligns across 8 bases. With 3 bases clipped from V and 3 bases from J, the junction kept 8 bases outside the gene matches. Per germline, CDR1 SGHTS and CDR2 YDEGEE. This CDR3 region has 15 residues. The CDR3 protein is CASSSWTGPIYEQYF. The CDR3 bases are TGTGCCAGCAGCTCATGGACAGGGCCGATCTACGAGCAGTACTTC. Looking up the rest from reference TRBV5-8 and TRBJ2-7 gives the full variable domain: EAGVTQSPTHLIKTRGQQATLRCSPISGHTSVYWYQQALGLGLQFLLWYDEGEERNRGNFPPRFSGRQFPNYSSELNVNALELEDSALYLCASSSWTGPIYEQYFGPGTRLTVT.

The chain has TRBV6-1 and TRBJ2-5; D may be TRBD2 (5 bases). The germline V gene has CDR1 MNHNS and CDR2 SASEGT. The V and J ends lost 1 base and 4 bases respectively, with 7 bases between them. The CDR3 runs 13 residues. This CDR3 reads CASSEVRGETQYF. CDR3 in DNA: TGTGCCAGCAGTGAAGTACGGGGAGAGACCCAGTACTTC.

This chain uses TRBV28 with TRBJ2-1; 8 bases map to TRBD2. The V and J ends lost 5 bases and 8 bases, in that order; junction bases with no gene match: 2. Germline values: CDR1 MDHEN, CDR2 SYDVKM. The length of the CDR3 is 12 residues. CDR3 in amino acids: CASSGTRYEQFF. CDR3 nucleotides: TGTGCCAGCAGTGGGACTAGATATGAGCAGTTCTTC.

The rearrangement joins TRBV13 to TRBJ1-1; TRBD1 might be the D (5 bases). The germline CDR1 and CDR2 sequences are PRHDT and FYEKMQ (reference sequence). The CDR3 consists of 16 residues. Trimming took off 2 bases at V and 1 base at J, with 14 bases between the two ends. CDR3 DNA: TGTGCCAGCAGCTTAAGTGGCAGGGCCGAGAACACTGAAGCTTTCTTT. It codes for CASSLSGRAENTEAFF.

The chain couples TRBV2 to TRBJ2-7; no clear D. With 8 bases removed from V and 2 bases from J, the gap between germline ends came to 13 bases. The CDR3 sequence is 13 residues long. Germline values: CDR1 SNHLY, CDR2 FYNNEI. The CDR3 DNA reads as TGTGCCAGCGAAGAGGAAAGTACCTACGAGCAGTACTTC. Translating gives CASEEESTYEQYF.

J is TRBJ2-1 and V is TRBV19; the D gene is possibly TRBD2 (7 bases). The CDR3 is 15 residues long. Germline loops: CDR1 LNHDA, CDR2 SQIVND (reference sequence). Trimming removed 7 bases at V and 4 bases at J, with 17 bases between. The chain's CDR3 is CASIGGANGYNEQFF. As DNA, the CDR3 is TGTGCCAGTATAGGGGGGGCTAATGGGTACAATGAGCAGTTCTTC.

The rearrangement joins TRBV27 to TRBJ1-2, with 9 bases that match TRBD1. J was trimmed by 6 bases and V by 3 bases; bases with no gene match: 14. This CDR3 spans 17 amino acids. Per germline, CDR1 MNHEY and CDR2 SMNVEV (reference sequence). CDR3 loop: CASSLTSLQGALDGYTF. The CDR3 DNA is TGTGCCAGCAGTTTGACGTCGTTACAGGGGGCTTTGGATGGCTACACCTTC.